The next 8 T cell receptor beta chains were all read from a single sample in a study of blood T cell repertoires in COVID-19. Sequenced by immunoSEQ multiplex PCR; TCRdb stores in-frame clones only, minus some. The repertoire holds about half a million clones, with around 85% as singletons. The sample comprised PBMCs or T cells enriched from blood (not recorded which). These receptors were collected from an older woman who had recovered from COVID-19.

This chain links TRBV3-1 (or the pseudogene TRBV3-2) with TRBJ2-5; the D is unclear. This CDR3 is 13 amino acids long. The V and J ends lost 2 bases and 7 bases respectively, with 11 bases between them. CDR1 is LGHDT, CDR2 YNNKEL, per germline (reference sequence). Written as DNA, the CDR3 is TGTGCCAGCAGCCAATCGATGCCGGGGACCCAGTACTTC. It yields the protein CASSQSMPGTQYF.

This chain joins TRBV9 and TRBJ2-3, with unresolved D. CDR1 and CDR2 (germline): SGDLS, YYNGEE. Trimming removed 2 bases from V and 6 bases from J, with 19 bases in between. The CDR3 totals 16 residues. CDR3 amino acids: CASSVAVEPPRDTQYF. Written as DNA, the CDR3 is TGTGCCAGCAGCGTGGCCGTTGAGCCCCCGAGGGATACGCAGTATTTT.

The chain has TRBV2 and TRBJ2-2; no definite D call. V dropped 6 bases and J dropped 5 bases, with 4 bases sitting between them. Germline V gives CDR1 SNHLY, CDR2 FYNNEI. This CDR3 region has 11 residues. CDR3 sequence (DNA): TGTGCCAGCAGCACAACCGGGGAGCTGTTTTTT. This encodes CASSTTGELFF.

As regards this clone: Other DNA sequences in this sample translate to the same CDR3. J is TRBJ1-6 and V is TRBV5-1; TRBD1 is a possible D gene (6 bases). The CDR3 has 15 amino acids. The V end lost 4 bases, the J end lost 1 base, and 9 bases lay between the germline ends. Germline CDR1 reads SGHRS; CDR2 reads YFSETQ. DNA for the CDR3: TGCGCCAGCAGCCCGGGACAATCCTATAATTCACCCCTCCACTTT. It codes for CASSPGQSYNSPLHF. Together with reference TRBV5-1 and TRBJ1-6, the CDR3 gives the full variable domain: KAGVTQTPRYLIKTRGQQVTLSCSPISGHRSVSWYQQTPGQGLQFLFEYFSETQRNKGNFPGRFSGRQFSNSRSEMNVSTLELGDSALYLCASSPGQSYNSPLHFGNGTRLTVT.

This clone has more than one count but fewer than ten. The chain couples TRBV6-5 to TRBJ2-1, with 7 positions matching TRBD1. The CDR3 consists of 15 residues. The germline V gene encodes CDR1 MNHEY and CDR2 SVGAGI. V was clipped by 8 bases and J by 6 bases; unmatched bases: 13. CDR3 DNA: TGTGCCAGCCCCTTCGGTCAGGGGGAGTCCAATGAGCAGTTCTTC. Translated, it gives CASPFGQGESNEQFF.

This chain connects TRBV10-2 to TRBJ2-6; D unresolved. Trimming cost V 1 base and J 2 bases, with 6 bases left between them. This CDR3 is 15 amino acids long. Germline CDR1 reads WSHSY; CDR2 reads SAAADI. Written as DNA, the CDR3 is TGCGCCAGCAGTGAGTGGAGTGCTGGGGCCAACGTCCTGACTTTC. Protein: CASSEWSAGANVLTF.

This sequence joins TRBV2 and TRBJ2-3; 7 bases fit TRBD1. The CDR3 totals 15 residues. The trim removed 1 base at V and 4 bases at J, leaving 5 bases unmatched. Germline lookup yields CDR1 SNHLY and CDR2 FYNNEI. CDR3 loop: CASSEGQGNPDTQYF. The CDR3 DNA is TGTGCCAGCAGTGAAGGACAGGGAAACCCAGATACGCAGTATTTT.

The chain carries TRBV5-1 and TRBJ2-2, with 8 bases lining up with TRBD2. The CDR3 covers 18 residues. The germline gives CDR1 SGHRS, CDR2 YFSETQ. Trimming took 0 bases from V and 1 from J; bases not matched to a gene: 8. The chain's CDR3 is CASSLDGGGTRNTGELFF. CDR3 coding DNA: TGCGCCAGCAGCTTGGATGGCGGGGGGACGAGGAACACCGGGGAGCTGTTTTTT. Together with reference TRBV5-1 and TRBJ2-2, the CDR3 gives the full variable domain: KAGVTQTPRYLIKTRGQQVTLSCSPISGHRSVSWYQQTPGQGLQFLFEYFSETQRNKGNFPGRFSGRQFSNSRSEMNVSTLELGDSALYLCASSLDGGGTRNTGELFFGEGSRLTVL.